The clone carrying this TCR beta chain was seen only a few times. What it binds is unknown. The CDR3 extends over 14 amino acids. The V end lost 7 bases, the J end lost 7 bases, and 17 bases lay between the germline ends. In germline, CDR1 is SNHLY, CDR2 FYNNEI. Treatment: approximately 11-day PBMC culture with coronavirus spike peptide pools or control peptides (ViraFEST assay). The data stem from a study of vaccination and CD4 T cells after COVID-19. Study as a whole: SARS-CoV-2, HCoV-NL63, HCoV-OC43 and HCoV-229E supplied the overlapping spike peptides used to stimulate cells.

Cultured CD4+ T-cell DNA underwent Oncomine TCR Beta short-read sequencing. Genomic DNA was drawn out of CD4+ T cells grown in culture. TCRdb re-called the PCR reads through MiXCR, storing one row per CDR3 protein. The repertoire holds over 10,000 distinct CDR3 sequences, with 70% to 80% as singletons. The sequencing input was CD4+ T cells from blood, cultured in vitro. J is TRBJ2-1 and V is TRBV2; TRBD2 might be the D (5 bases). This TCR was recovered from a human donor who had recovered from COVID-19. The CDR3 nucleotides read TGTGCCAGCACACTAGTGGCCCCCGGTAATGAGCAGTTCTTC. It translates to CASTLVAPGNEQFF.